This entry concerns a single TCR beta chain. No antigen is known for it. Measured with immunoSEQ multiplex PCR; TCRdb has only the in-frame clones, and not every one. The sample contains 25,000 to 35,000 clones, about 71% of which appear only once. The sample originates from a study of PD-1 blockade in classical Hodgkin lymphoma. Each and every patient relapsed after autologous stem cell transplantation, and patients got differing brentuximab vedotin exposure. The V and J ends lost 7 bases and 5 bases, in that order; junction bases with no gene match: 12. The CDR3 has 16 amino acids. Per germline, CDR1 SGHRS and CDR2 YFSETQ. Whole-study findings and limits: Complete responders had baseline diversity similar to newly diagnosed patients. Why the repertoires differ is still unclear, perhaps disease activity or prior therapy. Whereas CD4+ TCR diversity had risen significantly by C4D1, CD8+ TCR diversity had not. Baseline TCR diversity was reportedly lower in newly diagnosed patients than in healthy donors. It was reported as lower still in relapsed/refractory patients.

V gene TRBV5-1 combines with J gene TRBJ2-2, with 9 positions matching TRBD1. The sample was peripheral blood mononuclear cells (PBMCs), taken before the second cycle of nivolumab. The TCR comes from a human donor with classical Hodgkin lymphoma. DNA of the CDR3: TGCGCCAGCCGTAGTCGACAGGGGGTTAAAACCGGGGAGCTGTTTTTT. Translating gives CASRSRQGVKTGELFF.